The rows below give T cell receptor beta chains drawn from one sample of a study of blood T cell repertoires in COVID-19. Method: immunoSEQ multiplex PCR; TCRdb's copy keeps in-frame clones and lacks some. The sample comprises some 37,000 clones, 75% to 95% of which are singletons, and 4% to 6% rests with the top ten. Source material: peripheral blood. These receptors were taken from a human donor in a cohort sampled during active COVID-19. The CDR3 runs from the conserved cysteine through the conserved F or W. D genes are given only for firm matches. Clone size, where shown, is once, few, many, or a class for clones that have expanded.

TRBV5-1	.	TRBJ2-3	TRBD2	TGCGCCAGCAGCAGGCTAGCGGGAGTTGCAGATACGCAGTATTTT	CASSRLAGVADTQYF
TRBV23-1	.	TRBJ2-5	.	TGCGCCAGCAGTCAATCTCGTAGCGAGCAAGAGACCCAGTACTTC	CASSQSRSEQETQYF
TRBV28	.	TRBJ1-1	.	TGTGCCAGCAGTTTAAGTCAACAGGTCGGATTTGGCACTGAAGCTTTCTTT	CASSLSQQVGFGTEAFF
TRBV7-2	.	TRBJ2-3	.	TGTGCCAGCAGCTTAGCGGTGGCCCCGCCCGGGGATACGCAGTATTTT	CASSLAVAPPGDTQYF
TRBV7-5	.	TRBJ1-5	.	TGTGTCAGAAGCTATCGGGGGGACCAGCCCCAGCATTTT	CVRSYRGDQPQHF
TRBV7-2	.	TRBJ2-2	TRBD2	TGTGCCAGCAGCCTCCGAGGGGCGGGAGTGAACACCGGGGAGCTGTTTTTT	CASSLRGAGVNTGELFF
TRBV6-5	.	TRBJ2-7	TRBD1	TGTGCCACGATGGGACAGCGGATAGGGGAGCAGTACTTC	CATMGQRIGEQYF
TRBV7-2	.	TRBJ2-3	TRBD2	TGTGCCAGCAGCGGACTAGCGAGATCAGATACGCAGTATTTT	CASSGLARSDTQYF
TRBV5-6	.	TRBJ1-6	.	TGTGCCAGCAGCTTGGAATTTGGAGGCCCGAATTCACCCCTCCACTTT	CASSLEFGGPNSPLHF
TRBV6-5	.	TRBJ1-2	.	TGTGCCAGCAGTATGCAGGGCTATGGCTACACCTTC	CASSMQGYGYTF
TRBV7-2	once	TRBJ1-3	TRBD1	TGTGCCAGCAGCTCGGACAGGGCCTCTGGAAACACCATATATTTT	CASSSDRASGNTIYF
TRBV2	.	TRBJ1-1	.	TGTGCCAGCAGTGCGGGGTCGTACACTGAAGCTTTCTTT	CASSAGSYTEAFF
TRBV2	.	TRBJ2-3	TRBD1	TGTGCCAGCAGCAGACAGGGGGGGTACACAGATACGCAGTATTTT	CASSRQGGYTDTQYF
TRBV6-5	.	TRBJ2-1	.	TGTGCCAGCAGTTACACCCGACAGTCTGAGCAGTTCTTC	CASSYTRQSEQFF
TRBV4-3	.	TRBJ1-5	TRBD1	TGCGCCAGCAGCAACGACAGGGGCAGCAATCAGCCCCAGCATTTT	CASSNDRGSNQPQHF
TRBV30	.	TRBJ1-5	TRBD1	TGTGCCTGGAGTACCACAGGGGGCCTTTTCCTAAGCAATCAGCCCCAGCATTTT	CAWSTTGGLFLSNQPQHF
TRBV27	.	TRBJ1-5	TRBD1	TGTGCCACTGGACAGGGCTTACATCAGCCCCAGCATTTT	CATGQGLHQPQHF
TRBV2	once	TRBJ2-1	.	TGTGCCAGCAGTGAAGACAGAAGCTCCTACAATGAGCAGTTCTTC	CASSEDRSSYNEQFF
TRBV28	.	TRBJ2-1	TRBD2	TGTGCCAGCAGGCTAGCGGGAGGGAGTCGGATCAATGAGCAGTTCTTC	CASRLAGGSRINEQFF
TRBV11-2	.	TRBJ2-5	.	TGTGCCAGCGGAAGAGGGTTTCGGGAGACCCAGTACTTC	CASGRGFRETQYF
TRBV7-9	.	TRBJ2-7	TRBD2	TGTGCCAGCAGCTCCCTAGAGCGGGATGATGAGTACTTC	CASSSLERDDEYF
TRBV19	.	TRBJ2-7	TRBD2	TGTGCCAGTACCGTGGGGACTAGCGGCTCCTACGAGCAGTACTTC	CASTVGTSGSYEQYF
TRBV30	once	TRBJ2-1	TRBD2	TGTGCCTGGAGCGCGGGACTAGCGGGCTACAATGAGCAGTTCTTC	CAWSAGLAGYNEQFF
TRBV6-5	once	TRBJ2-7	TRBD1	TGTGCCAGCAGTTACGACAGGGCCTACGAGCAGTACTTC	CASSYDRAYEQYF
TRBV5-1	.	TRBJ2-7	.	TGCGCCAGCAGCTTGGATGGTACGCGGTACGAGCAGTACTTC	CASSLDGTRYEQYF
TRBV7-8	.	TRBJ1-5	TRBD1	TGTGCCAGCAGCTTAGGAGGGGGCGGTCAGCCCCAGCATTTT	CASSLGGGGQPQHF
TRBV15	.	TRBJ2-1	.	TGTGCCACCAGCAGAGATCTAGCGCCGGATGAGCAGTTCTTC	CATSRDLAPDEQFF
TRBV27	once	TRBJ2-7	TRBD1	TGTGCCAGCAGAGGGTGGGACAGGGGCAACGAGCAGTACTTC	CASRGWDRGNEQYF
TRBV2	few	TRBJ2-1	TRBD2	TGTGCCAGCAGACCCTCTAGCGGATTCTACAATGAGCAGTTCTTC	CASRPSSGFYNEQFF
TRBV5-1	.	TRBJ2-5	.	TGCGCCAGCACCGCCGGCACCATAGCGGCAAGCCAAGAGACCCAGTACTTC	CASTAGTIAASQETQYF
TRBV7-2	.	TRBJ2-5	TRBD1	TGTGCCAGCAGCTCATCAGGGGGCCGGGAGACCCAGTACTTC	CASSSSGGRETQYF
TRBV11-3	.	TRBJ2-1	.	TGTGCCAGCAGCCCTACCGAGACTCTCTCCTACAATGAGCAGTTCTTC	CASSPTETLSYNEQFF
TRBV6-1	.	TRBJ1-5	.	TGTGCCAGCAGTGAATTGGCAGGGTCGTACAATCAGCCCCAGCATTTT	CASSELAGSYNQPQHF
TRBV28	.	TRBJ2-7	TRBD1	TGTGCCAGCAGTCCCCCGGGACAGGGACTGGGAGAGCAGTACTTC	CASSPPGQGLGEQYF
TRBV23-1	.	TRBJ2-5	TRBD1	TGCGCCAGCAGTCAATGGGACAGGGGGCGCGTGGGTGTGGTGGTACAAGAGACCCAGTACTTC	CASSQWDRGRVGVVVQETQYF
TRBV9	.	TRBJ2-1	.	TGTGCCAGCAGCTTTAGCGGAGCAGGCGACAATGAGCAGTTCTTC	CASSFSGAGDNEQFF
TRBV30	.	TRBJ1-1	.	TGTGCCTGGAGTGTACCGAAGGCAGGGAGGTCAACTGAAGCTTTCTTT	CAWSVPKAGRSTEAFF
TRBV18	.	TRBJ1-3	.	TGTGCCAGCTCACCGCCGGGATTGTCTGGAAACACCATATATTTT	CASSPPGLSGNTIYF
TRBV3-1/TRBV3-2	once	TRBJ2-3	TRBD1	TGTGCCAGCAGCCAACAGGGGGCGCGGACCACAGATACGCAGTATTTT	CASSQQGARTTDTQYF
TRBV3-1/TRBV3-2	.	TRBJ2-1	TRBD1	TGTGCCAGCAGCCCCCGGGACAGGATAACCTACAATGAGCAGTTCTTC	CASSPRDRITYNEQFF
TRBV18	.	TRBJ1-4	.	TGTGCCAGCTCGTACGGAGGTGGTAATGAAAAACTGTTTTTT	CASSYGGGNEKLFF
TRBV18	.	TRBJ1-2	TRBD1	TGTGCCAGCTCACGCCGGGACAGTGACTATGGCTACACCTTC	CASSRRDSDYGYTF
TRBV28	.	TRBJ1-2	.	TGTGCCAGCAGTTCGATGGGGAGAGGCTATGGCTACACCTTC	CASSSMGRGYGYTF
TRBV29-1	.	TRBJ2-7	TRBD1	TGCAGCGCCCGCGGGACAGGGGACTCCTACGAGCAGTACTTC	CSARGTGDSYEQYF
TRBV5-1	.	TRBJ1-2	.	TGCGCCAGCAGCTTGGATGGGGGCCTGGATGGCTACACCTTC	CASSLDGGLDGYTF
TRBV6-6	.	TRBJ2-7	TRBD2	TGTGCCAGCAGTTCCTCTAGCGGGCCATCCTACGAGCAGTACTTC	CASSSSSGPSYEQYF
TRBV24-1	.	TRBJ2-1	.	TGTGCCACCAGTGTTTCGGGTTCCTACAATGAGCAGTTCTTC	CATSVSGSYNEQFF
TRBV6-5	.	TRBJ2-3	.	TGTGCCAGCACCCAGGGCTCAGATACGCAGTATTTT	CASTQGSDTQYF
TRBV5-5	.	TRBJ1-2	.	TGTGCCAGCAGCTGGGAACAGGGATCCCTTTCCTATGGCTACACCTTC	CASSWEQGSLSYGYTF
TRBV7-6	.	TRBJ2-7	.	TGTGCCAGCAGCTCCTCATCCGGGTCCATCTACGAGCAGTACTTC	CASSSSSGSIYEQYF
TRBV12-2	.	TRBJ2-1	.	TGTGCAAGTCGCTTCATTGGGACTAGCGGGGCACGGGATGAGCAGTTCTTC	CASRFIGTSGARDEQFF
TRBV19	.	TRBJ2-3	TRBD2	TGTGCCAGTAGTATGCTAGCGGGAAGCACAGATACGCAGTATTTT	CASSMLAGSTDTQYF
TRBV18	.	TRBJ2-5	TRBD1	TGTGCCAGCTCACAGGGACAGCAAGAGACCCAGTACTTC	CASSQGQQETQYF
TRBV18	.	TRBJ1-5	TRBD1	TGTGCCAGCTCACCGATAGGACAGGGGGCGAATCAGCCCCAGCATTTT	CASSPIGQGANQPQHF
TRBV24-1	.	TRBJ2-3	.	TGTGCCACCAGTGACCAGGGGACGGGAAAATCTGATACGCAGTATTTT	CATSDQGTGKSDTQYF